The 13 T cell receptor beta chains reported below all come from one sample, sequenced in a study of blood T cell repertoires in COVID-19. Sequencing was performed with immunoSEQ multiplex PCR; in TCRdb, only in-frame clones are kept and a portion is missing. The table includes tens of thousands of clones, 85% to 90% detected once. The sample consisted of peripheral blood. The receptors shown here come from a man aged 50-60 years with acute or convalescent COVID-19.

The chain is built from TRBV6-5 and TRBJ2-7, with D possibly TRBD2 on 5 matching bases. The CDR3 contains 12 residues. Germline assignment: CDR1 MNHEY and CDR2 SVGAGI. V dropped 10 bases and J dropped 5 bases, with 15 bases sitting between them. The CDR3 loop reads CANGGRVDEQYF. In DNA, the CDR3 is TGTGCCAACGGTGGGAGAGTCGACGAGCAGTACTTC.

This chain uses TRBV19 with TRBJ1-1; TRBD1 agrees at 10 bases. The CDR3 contains 15 residues. Trimming removed 3 bases from V and 4 bases from J; junction bases left unmatched: 5. The germline gives CDR1 LNHDA, CDR2 SQIVND (reference sequence). CDR3 loop: CASSMSGQGITEAFF. As DNA, the CDR3 is TGTGCCAGTAGTATGTCGGGACAGGGGATCACTGAAGCTTTCTTT.

The J gene is TRBJ1-4, the V gene TRBV5-6, with no clear D. CDR1 is SGHDT and CDR2 is YYEEEE in the germline V gene. The CDR3 has 14 amino acids. Trimming stripped 4 bases from V and 8 bases from J, with 15 bases between. In DNA, the CDR3 is TGTGCCAGCAGCGTGACCGGGGAAGAGGAAAAACTGTTTTTT. This encodes CASSVTGEEEKLFF.

J is TRBJ2-1 and V is TRBV6-1; tentatively, D is TRBD1 (7 bases). The CDR3 extends over 16 amino acids. V was trimmed by 3 bases and J by 2 bases, leaving 14 bases between them. CDR1 and CDR2 (germline): MNHNS, SASEGT. CDR3 sequence: CASSDLTGEAYNEQFF. DNA for the CDR3: TGTGCCAGCAGTGACCTCACAGGGGAGGCCTACAATGAGCAGTTCTTC.

The rearrangement joins TRBV24-1 to TRBJ1-5, with a possible D match to TRBD1 (5 bases). The CDR3 sequence is 14 residues long. V gave up 3 bases and J gave up 3 bases, with 8 bases separating them. The V gene's germline CDR1 is KGHDR and CDR2 SFDVKD. CDR3 DNA: TGTGCCACCAGTGATACAGGAGACAATCAGCCCCAGCATTTT. Residues: CATSDTGDNQPQHF.

The chain recombines TRBV3-1 (or the pseudogene TRBV3-2) with TRBJ2-5, with 7 positions matching TRBD1. Germline lookup yields CDR1 LGHDT and CDR2 YNNKEL (reference sequence). The CDR3 is 12 amino acids. Trimming at V came to 0 bases and at J to 12 bases, leaving 4 bases not matched to a gene. CDR3 DNA: TGTGCCAGCAGCCAAGAAACAGGGGCAGAGTACTTC. Its protein product is CASSQETGAEYF.

This chain links TRBV5-1 with TRBJ2-5, with TRBD2 matching 8 bases. Germline CDR1 reads SGHRS; CDR2 reads YFSETQ. CDR3 length equals 16 residues. V shed 0 bases, J shed 1 base, and the junction held 5 bases outside the gene matches. CDR3 bases: TGCGCCAGCAGCTTGGCGGTCGCGGGGGGCCAAGAGACCCAGTACTTC. Amino acid sequence: CASSLAVAGGQETQYF.

This sequence joins TRBV4-1 and TRBJ2-3, with TRBD1 identical over 9 bases. CDR1 is MGHRA, CDR2 YSYEKL, per germline. The CDR3 has 16 residues. V lost 1 base and J lost 3; bases outside the gene matches: 5. The CDR3 here is CASSQADRGRTDTQYF. CDR3 coding DNA: TGCGCCAGCAGCCAAGCGGACAGGGGTAGGACAGATACGCAGTATTTT.

This clone was seen more than once but under ten times. This sequence joins TRBV19 and TRBJ1-2, with D perhaps matching TRBD1 (6 bases). The CDR3 has 15 residues. The ends were cut back, 6 bases at V and 0 bases at J, with 14 bases in the middle. Germline V gives CDR1 LNHDA, CDR2 SQIVND (reference sequence). CDR3 DNA: TGTGCCAGTAGCGGTGACAGGCGAGCTAACTATGGCTACACCTTC. It yields the protein CASSGDRRANYGYTF.

The V and J genes are TRBV20-1 and TRBJ2-7; D uncertain. V was cut by 6 bases and J by 2 bases, with 8 bases left in between. CDR3 size: 11 residues. The V gene's germline CDR1 is DFQATT and CDR2 SNEGSKA (reference sequence). CDR3 protein: CSAPMTYEQYF. CDR3 coding DNA: TGCAGTGCCCCTATGACCTACGAGCAGTACTTC.

The gene calls are TRBV10-2 and TRBJ1-5, with 7 bases matching TRBD1. Germline-derived CDR1 and CDR2 are WSHSY and SAAADI. The CDR3 covers 14 residues. Trimming took 5 bases from V and 0 from J; bases not matched to a gene: 1. In DNA, the CDR3 is TGCGCCAGCAGTACAGGGGATAGCAATCAGCCCCAGCATTTT. Translated, it gives CASSTGDSNQPQHF.

The chain combines TRBV9 with TRBJ2-2, with D possibly being TRBD2 (7 bases). CDR1 and CDR2 from the germline V gene are SGDLS and YYNGEE. V lost 4 bases to trimming and J lost 5 bases, with 18 bases between them. The CDR3 spans 16 residues. In DNA, the CDR3 is TGTGCCAGCAGCCTCCCTCAGGGGAGGGGAACCGGGGAGCTGTTTTTT. Protein sequence: CASSLPQGRGTGELFF.

This chain links TRBV6-6 with TRBJ2-2; the match to TRBD2 covers 7 bases. Germline CDR1 MNHNY, CDR2 SVGAGI (reference sequence). This CDR3 region has 16 residues. V shed 2 bases and J 1 base; nucleotides not matched to a gene: 4. In DNA, the CDR3 is TGTGCCAGCAGTTACATTGGCGGGAGGAACACCGGGGAGCTGTTTTTT. This codes for CASSYIGGRNTGELFF.